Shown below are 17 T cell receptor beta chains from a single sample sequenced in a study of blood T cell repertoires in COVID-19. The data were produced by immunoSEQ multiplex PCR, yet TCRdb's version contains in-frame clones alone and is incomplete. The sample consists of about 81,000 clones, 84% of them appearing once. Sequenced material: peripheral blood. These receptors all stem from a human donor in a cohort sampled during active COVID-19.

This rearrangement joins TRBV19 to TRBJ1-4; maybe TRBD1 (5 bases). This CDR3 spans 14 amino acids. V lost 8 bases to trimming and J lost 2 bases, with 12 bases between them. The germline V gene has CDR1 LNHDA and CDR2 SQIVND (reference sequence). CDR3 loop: CASGRRATNEKLFF. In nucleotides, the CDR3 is TGTGCCAGTGGCCGCAGGGCCACTAATGAAAAACTGTTTTTT.

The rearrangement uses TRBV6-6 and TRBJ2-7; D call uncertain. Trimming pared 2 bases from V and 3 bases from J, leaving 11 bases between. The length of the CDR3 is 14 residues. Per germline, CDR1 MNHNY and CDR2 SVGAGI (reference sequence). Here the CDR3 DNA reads TGTGCCAGCAGTTACCGGGTCGGCAGCTACGAGCAGTACTTC. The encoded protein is CASSYRVGSYEQYF.

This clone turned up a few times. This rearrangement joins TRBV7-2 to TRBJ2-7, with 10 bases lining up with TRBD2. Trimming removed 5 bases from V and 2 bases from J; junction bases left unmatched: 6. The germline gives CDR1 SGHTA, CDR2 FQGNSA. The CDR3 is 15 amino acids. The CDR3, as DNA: TGTGCCAGCAGCAATAGCGGGGGGCTGACCTACGAGCAGTACTTC. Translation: CASSNSGGLTYEQYF. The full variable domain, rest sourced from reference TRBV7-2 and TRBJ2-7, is GAGVSQSPSNKVTEKGKDVELRCDPISGHTALYWYRQSLGQGLEFLIYFQGNSAPDKSGLPSDRFSAERTGGSVSTLTIQRTQQEDSAVYLCASSNSGGLTYEQYFGPGTRLTVT.

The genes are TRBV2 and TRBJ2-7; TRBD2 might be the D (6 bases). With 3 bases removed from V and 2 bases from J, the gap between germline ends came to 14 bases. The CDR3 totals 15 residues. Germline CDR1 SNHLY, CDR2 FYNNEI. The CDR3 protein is CASSDSEGRTYEQYF. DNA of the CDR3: TGTGCCAGCAGTGACTCGGAGGGGCGGACCTACGAGCAGTACTTC.

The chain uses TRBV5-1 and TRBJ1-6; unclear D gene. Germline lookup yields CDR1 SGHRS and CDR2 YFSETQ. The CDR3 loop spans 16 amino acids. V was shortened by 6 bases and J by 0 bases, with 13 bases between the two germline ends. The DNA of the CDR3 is TGCGCCAGCACCGAGACTAGGAGCTCCTATAATTCACCCCTCCACTTT. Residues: CASTETRSSYNSPLHF.

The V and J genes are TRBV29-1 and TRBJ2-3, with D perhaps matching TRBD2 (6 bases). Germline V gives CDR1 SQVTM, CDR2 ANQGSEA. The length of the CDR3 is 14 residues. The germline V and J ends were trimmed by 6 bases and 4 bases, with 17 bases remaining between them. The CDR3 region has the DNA TGCAGCGTGGGTGGGGGGTCCCCCGCAGATACGCAGTATTTT. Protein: CSVGGGSPADTQYF.

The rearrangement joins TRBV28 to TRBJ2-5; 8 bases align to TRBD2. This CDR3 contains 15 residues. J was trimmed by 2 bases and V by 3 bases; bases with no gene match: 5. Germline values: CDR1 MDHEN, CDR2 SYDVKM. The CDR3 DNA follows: TGTGCCAGCAGTTTCATACCGGGGGGGCAAGAGACCCAGTACTTC. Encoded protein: CASSFIPGGQETQYF.

For the CDR3, the DNA is TGTGCCAGCAGTCCACCGATAGGCCACGGGGGCTACACCTTC. This encodes CASSPPIGHGGYTF. The chain has TRBV28 and TRBJ1-2; no clear D. V was shortened by 5 bases and J by 8 bases, with 18 bases between the two germline ends. The CDR3 totals 14 residues. Germline V gene lookup returns CDR1 MDHEN and CDR2 SYDVKM.

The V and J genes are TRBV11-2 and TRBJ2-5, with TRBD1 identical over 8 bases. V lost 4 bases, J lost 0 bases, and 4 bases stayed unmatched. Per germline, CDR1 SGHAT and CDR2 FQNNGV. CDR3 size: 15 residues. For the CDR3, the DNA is TGTGCCAGCAGCTCCGGGGACAGGTACCAAGAGACCCAGTACTTC. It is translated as CASSSGDRYQETQYF.

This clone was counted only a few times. The CDR3 nucleotides are TGTGCCAGCTCACCGGCGGGGACAGGCATGAACACTGAAGCTTTCTTT. Residues: CASSPAGTGMNTEAFF. The chain employs TRBV18 and TRBJ1-1; 8 nucleotides align to TRBD1. The CDR3 is 16 residues long. Losses at the gene ends were 3 bases for V and 0 bases for J; bases not matched to a gene: 6. CDR1 is KGHSH, CDR2 LQKENI, per germline.

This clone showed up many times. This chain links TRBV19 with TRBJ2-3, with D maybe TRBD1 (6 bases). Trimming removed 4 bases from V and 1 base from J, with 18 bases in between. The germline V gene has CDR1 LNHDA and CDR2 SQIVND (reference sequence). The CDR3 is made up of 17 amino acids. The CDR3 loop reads CASSRAQGLRGTDTQYF. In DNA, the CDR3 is TGTGCCAGTAGTAGAGCGCAGGGGCTTCGGGGCACAGATACGCAGTATTTT.

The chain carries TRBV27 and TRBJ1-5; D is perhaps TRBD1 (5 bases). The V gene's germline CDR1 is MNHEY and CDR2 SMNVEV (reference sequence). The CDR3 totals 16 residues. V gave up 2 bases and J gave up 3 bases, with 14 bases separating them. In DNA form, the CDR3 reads TGTGCCAGCAGTTTAGTAGGAGGGGTCGTCAATCAGCCCCAGCATTTT. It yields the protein CASSLVGGVVNQPQHF.

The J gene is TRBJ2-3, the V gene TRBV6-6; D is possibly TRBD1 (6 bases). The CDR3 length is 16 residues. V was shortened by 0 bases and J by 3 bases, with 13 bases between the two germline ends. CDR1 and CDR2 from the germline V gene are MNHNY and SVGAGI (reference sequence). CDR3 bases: TGTGCCAGCAGTTACTCGGGGCAGGGGTTGACAGATACGCAGTATTTT. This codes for CASSYSGQGLTDTQYF.

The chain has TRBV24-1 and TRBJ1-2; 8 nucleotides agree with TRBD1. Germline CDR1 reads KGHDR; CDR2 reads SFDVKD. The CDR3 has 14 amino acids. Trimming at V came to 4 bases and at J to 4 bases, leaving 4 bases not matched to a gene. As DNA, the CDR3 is TGTGCCACCAGTGACCTCGACAGGGGCTATGGCTACACCTTC. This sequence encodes CATSDLDRGYGYTF.

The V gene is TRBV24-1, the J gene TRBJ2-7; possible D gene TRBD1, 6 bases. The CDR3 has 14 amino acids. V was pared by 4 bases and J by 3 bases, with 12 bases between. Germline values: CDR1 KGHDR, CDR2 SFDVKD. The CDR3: CATSEGQPSYEQYF. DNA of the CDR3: TGTGCCACCAGTGAAGGACAGCCCAGCTACGAGCAGTACTTC.

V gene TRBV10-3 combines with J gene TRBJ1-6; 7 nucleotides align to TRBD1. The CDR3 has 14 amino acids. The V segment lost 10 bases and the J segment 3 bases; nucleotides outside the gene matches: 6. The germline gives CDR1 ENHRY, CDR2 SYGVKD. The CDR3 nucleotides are TGTGCCACAAGAGGGACAGACTATAATTCACCCCTCCACTTT. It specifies CATRGTDYNSPLHF.

In DNA form, the CDR3 reads TGTGCCAGCGGGCGGGCGACAGGGGGCAATCAGCCCCAGCATTTT. Protein sequence: CASGRATGGNQPQHF. This chain joins TRBV28 and TRBJ1-5; 8 nucleotides line up with TRBD1. This CDR3 has 15 amino acids. CDR1 and CDR2 (germline): MDHEN, SYDVKM. Trimming at V came to 8 bases and at J to 2 bases, leaving 8 bases not matched to a gene.